A single sample is the source of the 10 T cell receptor beta chains below, sequenced in a study of T cell clonality in common variable immunodeficiency (dated by TCRdb to the mid-2010s). What the study reported, not specific to this receptor: Fewer deletions and N-nucleotide insertions were reportedly observed in CVID TCRbeta sequences, and highly modified clones with 13 or more V deletions were reportedly absent from CVID TCRbeta sequences.

Their recognized antigens are unknown. The library was generated by the immunoSEQ multiplex PCR assay. Drawn from immuneACCESS, this table holds only the in-frame rearrangements with V and J called that TCRdb kept. Clones are partly lost; checked studies trace under half to an unresolved V gene and leave the rest unexplained. The table notes around 24,000 clones here, none of them singletons. Approximately 4% of the sample goes to the ten largest clones. The sequenced sample was peripheral blood mononuclear cells. These receptors were collected from a human donor with common variable immunodeficiency.

This clone was recorded many times. The CDR3 DNA, read in part, is TGTGCCAGCACTCCAAGACAGGGGGCAGTAACTGAA. Translating it yields CASTPRQGAVTE. The complete CDR3 protein is CASTPRQGAVTEAFF. The chain carries TRBV2 and TRBJ1-1; 10 bases agree with TRBD1. The read is 3 residues too short to cover the CDR3 end, so that end is filled in from the germline J gene. Germline lookup yields CDR1 SNHLY and CDR2 FYNNEI. J gave up 5 bases and V 7 bases, and 10 bases lay outside the gene matches. The CDR3 has 15 residues.

This clone was observed a handful of times. The CDR3 goes on 3 residues after the read ends, and that part is filled in from the germline J gene. V usage is TRBV11-3 and J usage is TRBJ2-5; D is perhaps TRBD2 (7 bases). Trimming took 2 bases from V and 5 from J, leaving 15 bases between them. The germline V gene encodes CDR1 SGHNT and CDR2 YENEEA. CDR3 size: 15 residues. The CDR3 bases that were read are TGTGCCAGCAGCTTATACGGGGGGCGCGGGGAGACC. It specifies CASSLYGGRGET. The full CDR3 reads CASSLYGGRGETQYF.

The CDR3 region is CASSLARSYEQYF. The sequenced part of the CDR3 DNA is TGCGCCAGCAGCTTGGCTAGAAGCTACGAG. The chain recombines TRBV5-1 with TRBJ2-7; D gene ambiguous. The read stops 3 residues short of the end of the CDR3; the missing end is completed from the germline J gene. The CDR3 has 13 residues. Germline V gives CDR1 SGHRS, CDR2 YFSETQ. V was shortened by 0 bases and J by 3 bases, with 7 bases between the two germline ends.

This clone was seen ten or more times. Read coverage stops 3 residues before the CDR3 terminus; the germline J gene supplies the remainder. The chain is built from TRBV18 and TRBJ2-5; 8 bases are shared with TRBD2. CDR3 length equals 14 residues. V shed 4 bases, J shed 1 base, and the junction held 2 bases outside the gene matches. Germline V gene lookup returns CDR1 KGHSH and CDR2 LQKENI. CDR3 amino acids: CASSQGLGQETQYF. CDR3 DNA, as far as it was read: TGTGCCAGCTCACAGGGACTAGGCCAAGAGACC.

This clone was observed a handful of times. The missing CDR3 end, 3 residues past where the read stops, is filled in from the germline J gene. This chain joins TRBV7-3 and TRBJ2-5; possible D gene TRBD1, 5 bases. The CDR3 has 13 residues. Trimming removed 5 bases from V and 0 bases from J, with 7 bases in between. Per germline, CDR1 SGHTA and CDR2 FQGTGA. The part of the CDR3 DNA that was read is TGTGCCAGCAGCCGACAGAACCAAGAGACC. It codes for CASSRQNQET. The entire CDR3 sequence reads CASSRQNQETQYF.

Ten or more counts support this clone. Read sequence stops 3 residues before the CDR3 end, and the germline J gene provides the missing end. V usage is TRBV29-1 and J usage is TRBJ2-5; 7 nucleotides align to TRBD1. Germline values: CDR1 SQVTM, CDR2 ANQGSEA. The length of the CDR3 is 13 residues. V was clipped by 3 bases and J by 5 bases; unmatched bases: 6. CDR3 DNA (partial): TGCAGCGTTGAGGTAGGGGGCGCGGAGACC. It specifies CSVEVGGAET. The full CDR3 protein reads CSVEVGGAETQYF. Complete variable domain (other parts from reference TRBV29-1 and TRBJ2-5): SAVISQKPSRDICQRGTSLTIQCQVDSQVTMMFWYRQQPGQSLTLIATANQGSEATYESGFVIDKFPISRPNLTFSTLTVSNMSPEDSSIYLCSVEVGGAETQYFGPGTRLLVL.

This clone was found many times. The observed sequence ends 3 residues before the CDR3 terminus, with the missing tail filled in from the germline J gene. V gene TRBV20-1 combines with J gene TRBJ2-6, with 8 bases matching TRBD1. CDR3 length: 18 amino acids. Per the germline V gene, CDR1 is DFQATT and CDR2 is SNEGSKA (reference sequence). V lost 0 bases, J lost 0 bases, and 7 bases stayed unmatched. The DNA read from the CDR3 is TGCAGTGCTAGAGATTACGGGACAGGTCACTCTGGGGCCAACGTC. This sequence encodes CSARDYGTGHSGANV. In full, the CDR3 is CSARDYGTGHSGANVLTF.

The sample holds many counts of this clone. Read coverage stops 3 residues before the CDR3 terminus; the germline J gene supplies the remainder. V usage is TRBV5-1 and J usage is TRBJ2-3, with TRBD2 identical over 10 bases. J was trimmed by 4 bases and V by 3 bases; bases with no gene match: 5. Germline V lookup: CDR1 SGHRS, CDR2 YFSETQ. The CDR3 contains 15 residues. The CDR3 loop reads CASSSYLAGADTQYF. The DNA read from the CDR3 is TGCGCCAGCAGCTCCTATCTAGCGGGAGCAGATACG. The full variable domain, with the rest looked up from reference TRBV5-1 and TRBJ2-3, is KAGVTQTPRYLIKTRGQQVTLSCSPISGHRSVSWYQQTPGQGLQFLFEYFSETQRNKGNFPGRFSGRQFSNSRSEMNVSTLELGDSALYLCASSSYLAGADTQYFGPGTRLTVL.

This clone showed up just a few times. The CDR3 is CASSLTVEETQYF. The covered CDR3 bases are TGTGCCAGCAGCTTGACAGTAGAGGAGACC. The chain links TRBV7-2 to TRBJ2-5; D perhaps matches TRBD1 (5 bases). The CDR3 end is not reached by the read, which stops 3 residues before it; the germline J gene fills it in. CDR3 length: 13 residues. V gave up 3 bases and J gave up 5 bases, with 10 bases separating them. From germline, CDR1 is SGHTA and CDR2 FQGNSA.

This clone has more than one count but fewer than ten. The CDR3 extends 3 residues past the end of the read, so its final part is completed from the germline J gene. The chain couples TRBV30 to TRBJ1-3; D call uncertain. The V gene lost 3 bases and the J gene lost 2 bases, with 8 bases spanning the gap. The germline V gene encodes CDR1 GTSNPN and CDR2 SVGIG (reference sequence). This CDR3 contains 13 residues. The DNA read from the CDR3 is TGTGCCTGGAGGCTACCGGCTGGAAACACC. It translates to CAWRLPAGNT. The entire CDR3 protein reads CAWRLPAGNTIYF. The full variable domain, in which reference TRBV30 and TRBJ1-3 provide the parts outside the CDR3, is SQTIHQWPATLVQPVGSPLSLECTVEGTSNPNLYWYRQAAGRGLQLLFYSVGIGQISSEVPQNLSASRPQDRQFILSSKKLLLSDSGFYLCAWRLPAGNTIYFGEGSWLTVV.